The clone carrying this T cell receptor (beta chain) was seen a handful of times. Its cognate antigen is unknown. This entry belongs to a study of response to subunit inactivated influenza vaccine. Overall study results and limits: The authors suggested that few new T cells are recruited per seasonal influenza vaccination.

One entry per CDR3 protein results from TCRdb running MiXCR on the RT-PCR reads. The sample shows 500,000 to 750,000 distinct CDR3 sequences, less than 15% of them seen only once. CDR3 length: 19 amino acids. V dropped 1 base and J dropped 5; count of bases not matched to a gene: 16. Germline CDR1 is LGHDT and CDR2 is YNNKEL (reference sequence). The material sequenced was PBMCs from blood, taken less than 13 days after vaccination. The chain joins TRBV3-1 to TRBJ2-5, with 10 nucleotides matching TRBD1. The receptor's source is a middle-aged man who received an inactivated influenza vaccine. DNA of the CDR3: TGTGCCAGCAGCCAAGGGCCCTTACCGGGACAGGGGTTGCGCGAGACCCAGTACTTC. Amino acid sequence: CASSQGPLPGQGLRETQYF.